The 24 T cell receptor beta chains below were found in one sample sequenced in a study of blood T cell repertoires in COVID-19 (dated by TCRdb to the early 2020s). The library relied on the immunoSEQ multiplex PCR assay. The table was pulled from immuneACCESS by TCRdb, which kept in-frame rearrangements only. Such tables lose some clones; where checked, under half of the loss comes from unresolved V genes, and the rest has no known cause. The sample table lists roughly 150,000 clones, roughly four fifths of them with a count of one. The ten largest clones represent approximately 10% of the sample. Sequenced sample: peripheral blood. These receptors came from a man in his sixties or seventies with active or convalescent COVID-19.

V gene TRBV7-9 combines with J gene TRBJ1-1, with D possibly TRBD1 on 5 matching bases. CDR3 length: 15 residues. Trimming shortened V by 0 bases and J by 1 base, and 9 bases separated the two germline ends. Germline-derived CDR1 and CDR2 are SEHNR and FQNEAQ (reference sequence). The CDR3 loop is CASSLAVRANTEAFF. The CDR3 DNA sequence: TGTGCCAGCAGCTTAGCGGTCAGGGCGAACACTGAAGCTTTCTTT.

This chain connects TRBV6-5 to TRBJ1-4; D unresolved. Germline V gene lookup returns CDR1 MNHEY and CDR2 SVGAGI. CDR3 size: 14 residues. V lost 0 bases, J lost 3 bases, and 5 bases lay in between. This CDR3 is CASSYSSANEKLFF. In DNA, the CDR3 is TGTGCCAGCAGTTACTCTAGTGCTAATGAAAAACTGTTTTTT.

DNA for the CDR3: TGTGCCAGCAGCCAAGAATCGGGAGAATACTACAATGAGCAGTTCTTC. Its protein is CASSQESGEYYNEQFF. This rearrangement joins TRBV14 to TRBJ2-1, with D maybe TRBD2 (6 bases). Germline V gene data show CDR1 as SGHDN and CDR2 as FVKESK. V dropped 0 bases and J dropped 3 bases, with 12 bases sitting between them. The CDR3 length is 16 residues.

In its sample, this clone was seen once. V and J are TRBV29-1 and TRBJ2-5; the match to TRBD2 covers 7 bases. V shed 4 bases, J shed 5 bases, and the junction held 10 bases outside the gene matches. Germline loops: CDR1 SQVTM, CDR2 ANQGSEA. The CDR3 loop spans 14 amino acids. CDR3: CSVGGGRIGETQYF. The CDR3 DNA reads TGCAGCGTTGGAGGCGGGAGAATAGGGGAGACCCAGTACTTC.

The chain recombines TRBV7-2 with TRBJ1-5; 7 nucleotides align to TRBD1. Germline V CDR1 and CDR2: SGHTA, FQGNSA. There are 15 residues in the CDR3. V dropped 4 bases and J dropped 4; count of bases not matched to a gene: 7. DNA of the CDR3: TGTGCCAGCAGCTCCCGGACAGGAAGAAATCAGCCCCAGCATTTT. Amino acids: CASSSRTGRNQPQHF.

The chain joins TRBV7-9 to TRBJ2-7, with 9 bases lining up with TRBD1. V was clipped by 5 bases and J by 3 bases; unmatched bases: 17. CDR3 length: 18 amino acids. The germline V gene has CDR1 SEHNR and CDR2 FQNEAQ (reference sequence). This CDR3 reads CASSPEFNGQGNYYEQYF. The CDR3, as DNA: TGTGCCAGCAGCCCCGAATTTAACGGACAGGGGAATTACTACGAGCAGTACTTC.

The J gene is TRBJ1-2, the V gene TRBV2, with 7 bases fitting TRBD1. J gave up 4 bases and V 8 bases, and 19 bases lay outside the gene matches. Germline loops: CDR1 SNHLY, CDR2 FYNNEI. The length of the CDR3 is 17 residues. The CDR3 spells CASGSLGQGVGGYGYTF. CDR3 in DNA: TGTGCCAGCGGAAGCTTGGGCCAGGGGGTGGGAGGCTATGGCTACACCTTC. The whole variable domain, remainder taken from reference TRBV2 and TRBJ1-2, is EPEVTQTPSHQVTQMGQEVILRCVPISNHLYFYWYRQILGQKVEFLVSFYNNEISEKSEIFDDQFSVERPDGSNFTLKIRSTKLEDSAMYFCASGSLGQGVGGYGYTFGSGTRLTVV.

The rearrangement links TRBV12-3 or TRBV12-4 to TRBJ2-3; D remains unclear. This CDR3 has 13 amino acids. V gave up 2 bases and J gave up 6 bases, with 9 bases separating them. DNA of the CDR3: TGTGCCAGCAGTTTAACCCAGAGGGATACGCAGTATTTT. Its protein is CASSLTQRDTQYF.

The CDR3 bases are TGTGCCAGCACCCAAGCAGGGGGAAACTATGGCTACACCTTC. This codes for CASTQAGGNYGYTF. The genes are TRBV28 and TRBJ1-2, with 7 bases that match TRBD1. The germline V gene has CDR1 MDHEN and CDR2 SYDVKM. This CDR3 is built from 14 residues. V lost 7 bases, J lost 2 bases, and 7 bases stayed unmatched.

This rearrangement joins TRBV5-1 to TRBJ2-7; 7 bases are a match to TRBD1. The length of the CDR3 is 15 residues. CDR1 is SGHRS, CDR2 YFSETQ, per germline. Trimming at V came to 4 bases and at J to 0 bases, leaving 7 bases not matched to a gene. Here the CDR3 DNA reads TGCGCCAGCAGCCGAGGGACAGCCACCTCCTACGAGCAGTACTTC. Translating it yields CASSRGTATSYEQYF.

V usage is TRBV30 and J usage is TRBJ2-1; 8 nucleotides agree with TRBD2. This CDR3 has 12 residues. Germline-derived CDR1 and CDR2 are GTSNPN and SVGIG (reference sequence). Losses at the gene ends were 7 bases for V and 10 bases for J; bases not matched to a gene: 9. The CDR3 DNA reads as TGTGCCTTACGTGTAGCGGGGAACGAGCAGTTCTTC. Translation gives CALRVAGNEQFF.

This chain joins TRBV6-2 or TRBV6-3 and TRBJ2-7; possible D gene TRBD1, 5 bases. The CDR3 is 13 residues long. In germline, CDR1 is MNHEY, CDR2 SVGEGT. Trimming shortened V by 1 base and J by 4 bases, and 8 bases separated the two germline ends. The CDR3 bases are TGTGCCAGCAGTTACTTAGGGGAATACGAGCAGTACTTC. Translated: CASSYLGEYEQYF.

Here the CDR3 reads CASSSPPSGSLDEQYF. CDR3 coding DNA: TGTGCCAGCAGCTCCCCGCCTAGCGGGAGTCTCGACGAGCAGTACTTC. This chain uses TRBV7-9 with TRBJ2-7, with 10 bases matching TRBD2. J lost 5 bases, V lost 4 bases, and 11 bases had no gene match. Germline CDR1 SEHNR, CDR2 FQNEAQ (reference sequence). The CDR3 runs 16 residues.

This clone was recorded a few times. The chain couples TRBV5-1 to TRBJ1-2; D remains ambiguous. The germline V gene has CDR1 SGHRS and CDR2 YFSETQ. The CDR3 totals 16 residues. V was cut by 0 bases and J by 0 bases, with 12 bases left in between. The CDR3 loop reads CASSLAPGASNYGYTF. CDR3 nucleotide sequence: TGCGCCAGCAGCTTGGCTCCGGGAGCCTCTAACTATGGCTACACCTTC.

The chain carries TRBV14 and TRBJ1-4; weak D call: TRBD1 (5 bases). Germline V CDR1 and CDR2: SGHDN, FVKESK. CDR3 length: 13 amino acids. V lost 4 bases and J 11 bases, leaving 14 bases between the germline ends. This CDR3 reads CASSPGLYGKLFF. DNA for the CDR3: TGTGCCAGCAGCCCGGGACTCTATGGGAAACTGTTTTTT.

The chain employs TRBV28 and TRBJ2-5; weak D call: TRBD1 (5 bases). CDR1 and CDR2 from the germline V gene are MDHEN and SYDVKM. Trimming removed 1 base from V and 5 bases from J, with 14 bases in between. The CDR3 loop spans 15 amino acids. The CDR3 reads CASSLSAAGLETQYF. In DNA, the CDR3 is TGTGCCAGCAGTTTATCCGCAGCAGGGTTGGAGACCCAGTACTTC. Complete variable domain (other parts from reference TRBV28 and TRBJ2-5): DVKVTQSSRYLVKRTGEKVFLECVQDMDHENMFWYRQDPGLGLRLIYFSYDVKMKEKGDIPEGYSVSREKKERFSLILESASTNQTSMYLCASSLSAAGLETQYFGPGTRLLVL.

The rearrangement links TRBV2 to TRBJ2-4; perhaps TRBD1 as D (5 bases). The CDR3 runs 15 residues. V was shortened by 2 bases and J by 8 bases, with 16 bases between the two germline ends. Germline assignment: CDR1 SNHLY and CDR2 FYNNEI. The CDR3 DNA follows: TGTGCCAGCAGTGAAAGGAGCCGCCAAGGGGACATTCAGTACTTC. Translated: CASSERSRQGDIQYF.

This chain connects TRBV29-1 to TRBJ1-4; TRBD1 matches 7 bases. Per germline, CDR1 SQVTM and CDR2 ANQGSEA. The trim removed 4 bases at V and 6 bases at J, leaving 8 bases unmatched. The CDR3 consists of 14 residues. Written as DNA, the CDR3 is TGCAGCGTTGCCAGGACAGGAGCGGATGAAAAACTGTTTTTT. Amino acid sequence: CSVARTGADEKLFF.

The gene calls are TRBV5-8 and TRBJ2-7, with TRBD1 matching 9 bases. J gave up 2 bases and V 4 bases, and 1 base lay outside the gene matches. The CDR3 sequence is 13 residues long. The V gene's germline CDR1 is SGHTS and CDR2 YDEGEE. The DNA for the CDR3 is TGTGCCAGCAGCAGGGACAGGGCCTACGAGCAGTACTTC. Protein product: CASSRDRAYEQYF.

The chain's CDR3 is CASSYSLGQGNNQPQHF. The CDR3 DNA is TGTGCCAGCAGTTACTCCCTGGGACAGGGGAACAATCAGCCCCAGCATTTT. The chain uses TRBV6-2 or TRBV6-3 and TRBJ1-5; 10 positions match TRBD1. The CDR3 covers 17 residues. V lost 0 bases, J lost 3 bases, and 5 bases stayed unmatched. The V gene's germline CDR1 is MNHEY and CDR2 SVGEGT.

This rearrangement joins TRBV6-5 to TRBJ2-7; 8 bases align to TRBD2. J gave up 4 bases and V 6 bases, and 11 bases lay outside the gene matches. The CDR3 is made up of 15 amino acids. The germline gives CDR1 MNHEY, CDR2 SVGAGI. The CDR3 sequence is CASRRTLAGQYEQYF. CDR3 nucleotide sequence: TGTGCCAGCAGGAGGACATTAGCGGGGCAGTACGAGCAGTACTTC.

This chain connects TRBV24-1 to TRBJ2-1; TRBD1 aligns across 8 bases. Germline V gene sequence: CDR1 KGHDR, CDR2 SFDVKD. The CDR3 consists of 15 residues. Germline trimming cut 7 bases from V and 0 bases from J; bases unmatched to any gene: 4. The CDR3 protein is CATRAGGDSYNEQFF. Written as DNA, the CDR3 is TGTGCCACCAGGGCAGGGGGCGACTCCTACAATGAGCAGTTCTTC.

This sequence joins TRBV29-1 and TRBJ1-1; 7 nucleotides align to TRBD1. The CDR3 covers 13 residues. Germline trimming cut 7 bases from V and 1 base from J; bases unmatched to any gene: 6. Germline assignment: CDR1 SQVTM and CDR2 ANQGSEA. The CDR3 DNA follows: TGCAGCGGTGCCGGGACAGCGAACACTGAAGCTTTCTTT. Protein sequence: CSGAGTANTEAFF.

This clone has just one count. The rearrangement links TRBV15 to TRBJ1-1; TRBD1 agrees at 8 bases. Germline trimming cut 4 bases from V and 4 bases from J; bases unmatched to any gene: 5. CDR1 and CDR2 (germline): LNHNV, YYDKDF (reference sequence). This CDR3 spans 14 amino acids. This CDR3 is CATSTRGPATEAFF. The CDR3 nucleotides read TGTGCCACCAGCACCAGGGGGCCGGCCACTGAAGCTTTCTTT.